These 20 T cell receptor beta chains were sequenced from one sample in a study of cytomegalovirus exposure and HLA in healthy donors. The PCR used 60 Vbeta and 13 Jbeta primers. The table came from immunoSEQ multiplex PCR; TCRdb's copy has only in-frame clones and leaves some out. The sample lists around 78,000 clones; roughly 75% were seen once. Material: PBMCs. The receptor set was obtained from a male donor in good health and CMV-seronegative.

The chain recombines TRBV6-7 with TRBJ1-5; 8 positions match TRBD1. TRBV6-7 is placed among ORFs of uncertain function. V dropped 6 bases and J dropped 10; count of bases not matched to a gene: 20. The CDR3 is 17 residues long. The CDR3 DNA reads TGTGCCAGCAGCCCCCCCGAGGGCTGTGGACAGGGCGAACCCCAGCATTTT. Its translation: CASSPPEGCGQGEPQHF.

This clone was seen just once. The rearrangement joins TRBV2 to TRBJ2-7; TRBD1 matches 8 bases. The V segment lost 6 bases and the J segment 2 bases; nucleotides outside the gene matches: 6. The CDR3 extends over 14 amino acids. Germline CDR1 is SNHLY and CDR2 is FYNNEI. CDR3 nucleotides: TGTGCCAGCAGGATGCTACAGGGGGCCTACGAGCAGTACTTC. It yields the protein CASRMLQGAYEQYF.

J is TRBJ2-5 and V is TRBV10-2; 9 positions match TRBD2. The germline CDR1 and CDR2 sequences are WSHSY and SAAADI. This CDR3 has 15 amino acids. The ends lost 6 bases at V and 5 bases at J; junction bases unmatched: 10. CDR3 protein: CASRGTSSARETQYF. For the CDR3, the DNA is TGCGCCAGCAGAGGGACTAGCTCAGCCCGGGAGACCCAGTACTTC.

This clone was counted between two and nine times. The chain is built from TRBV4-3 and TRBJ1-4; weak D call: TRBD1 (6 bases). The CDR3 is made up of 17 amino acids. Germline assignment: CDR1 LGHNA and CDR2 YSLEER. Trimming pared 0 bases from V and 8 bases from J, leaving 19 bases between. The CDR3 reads CASSQDPGARPEEKLFF. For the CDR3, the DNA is TGCGCCAGCAGCCAAGACCCAGGGGCGCGACCAGAAGAAAAACTGTTTTTT.

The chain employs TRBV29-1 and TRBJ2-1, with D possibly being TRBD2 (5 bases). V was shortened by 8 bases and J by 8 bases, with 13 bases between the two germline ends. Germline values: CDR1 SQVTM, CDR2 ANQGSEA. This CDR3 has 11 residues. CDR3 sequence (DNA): TGCAGCCCTTCGCTCGGGGATGAGCAGTTCTTC. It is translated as CSPSLGDEQFF.

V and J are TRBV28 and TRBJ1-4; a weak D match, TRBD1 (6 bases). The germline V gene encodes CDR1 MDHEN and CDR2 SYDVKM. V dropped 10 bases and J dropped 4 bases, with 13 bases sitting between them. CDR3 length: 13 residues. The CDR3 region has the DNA TGTGCCACCTCGGACAGCCTTAATGAAAAACTGTTTTTT. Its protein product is CATSDSLNEKLFF.

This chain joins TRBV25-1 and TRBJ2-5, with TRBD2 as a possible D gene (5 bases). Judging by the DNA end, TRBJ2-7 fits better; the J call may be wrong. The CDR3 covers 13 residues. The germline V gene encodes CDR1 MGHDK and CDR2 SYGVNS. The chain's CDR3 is CASSWTGSYEQYF. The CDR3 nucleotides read TGTGCCAGCAGTTGGACGGGATCCTACGAGCAGTACTTC.

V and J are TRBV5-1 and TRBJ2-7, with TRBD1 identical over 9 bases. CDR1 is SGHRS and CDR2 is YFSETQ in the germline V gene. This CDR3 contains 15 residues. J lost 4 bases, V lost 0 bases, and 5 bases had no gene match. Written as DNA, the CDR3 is TGCGCCAGCAGCTTGGAGGGACAGGGTGGGTACGAGCAGTACTTC. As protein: CASSLEGQGGYEQYF.

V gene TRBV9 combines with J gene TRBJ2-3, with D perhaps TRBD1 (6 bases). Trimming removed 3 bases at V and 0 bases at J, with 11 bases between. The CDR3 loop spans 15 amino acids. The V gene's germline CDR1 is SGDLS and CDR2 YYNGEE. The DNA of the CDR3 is TGTGCCAGCAGCGCCGACAGGACGAGCACAGATACGCAGTATTTT. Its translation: CASSADRTSTDTQYF.

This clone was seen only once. The CDR3 protein is CSVDGTSGTNEQYF. For the CDR3, the DNA is TGCAGCGTTGATGGTACTAGCGGGACAAACGAGCAGTACTTC. The rearrangement uses TRBV29-1 and TRBJ2-7, with 10 bases aligning to TRBD2. Trimming at V came to 3 bases and at J to 5 bases, leaving 7 bases not matched to a gene. Germline CDR1 and CDR2: SQVTM and ANQGSEA. The CDR3 loop spans 14 amino acids.

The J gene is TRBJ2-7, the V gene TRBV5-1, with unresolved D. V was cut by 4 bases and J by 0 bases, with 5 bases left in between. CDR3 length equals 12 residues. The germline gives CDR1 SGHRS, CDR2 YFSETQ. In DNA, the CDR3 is TGCGCCAGCAGCCCGAGCTCCTACGAGCAGTACTTC. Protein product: CASSPSSYEQYF.

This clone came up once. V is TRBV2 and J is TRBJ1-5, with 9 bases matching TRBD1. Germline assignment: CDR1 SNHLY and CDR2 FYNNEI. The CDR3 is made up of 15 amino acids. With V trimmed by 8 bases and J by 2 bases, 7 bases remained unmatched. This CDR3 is CASARDRAGNQPQHF. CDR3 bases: TGTGCCAGCGCCCGGGACAGGGCTGGCAATCAGCCCCAGCATTTT.

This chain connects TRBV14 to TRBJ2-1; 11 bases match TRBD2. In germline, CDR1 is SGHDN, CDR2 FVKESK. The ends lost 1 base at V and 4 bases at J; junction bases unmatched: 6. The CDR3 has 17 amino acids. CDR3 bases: TGTGCCAGCAGCCAAGTATCCGGGACTAGCGGATACAATGAGCAGTTCTTC. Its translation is CASSQVSGTSGYNEQFF. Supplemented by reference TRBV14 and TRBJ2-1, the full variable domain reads EAGVTQFPSHSVIEKGQTVTLRCDPISGHDNLYWYRRVMGKEIKFLLHFVKESKQDESGMPNNRFLAERTGGTYSTLKVQPAELEDSGVYFCASSQVSGTSGYNEQFFGPGTRLTVL.

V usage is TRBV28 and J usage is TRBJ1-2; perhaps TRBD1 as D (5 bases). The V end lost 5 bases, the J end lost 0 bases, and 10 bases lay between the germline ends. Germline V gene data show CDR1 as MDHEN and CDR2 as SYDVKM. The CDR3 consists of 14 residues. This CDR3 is CASSQGLPNYGYTF. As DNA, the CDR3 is TGTGCCAGCAGTCAGGGATTACCTAACTATGGCTACACCTTC.

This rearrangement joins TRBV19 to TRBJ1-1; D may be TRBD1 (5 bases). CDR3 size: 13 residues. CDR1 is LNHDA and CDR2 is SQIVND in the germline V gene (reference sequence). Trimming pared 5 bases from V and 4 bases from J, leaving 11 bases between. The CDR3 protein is CASSAPGGTEAFF. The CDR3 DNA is TGTGCCAGTAGTGCTCCGGGGGGCACTGAAGCTTTCTTT.

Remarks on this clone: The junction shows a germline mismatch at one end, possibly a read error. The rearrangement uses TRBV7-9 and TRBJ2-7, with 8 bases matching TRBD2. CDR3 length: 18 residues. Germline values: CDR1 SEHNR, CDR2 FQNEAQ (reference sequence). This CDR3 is CSSSTSWAGGRSSYEQYF. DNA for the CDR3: TGTTCCAGCAGCACTAGCTGGGCGGGGGGCCGAAGCTCCTACGAGCAGTACTTC.

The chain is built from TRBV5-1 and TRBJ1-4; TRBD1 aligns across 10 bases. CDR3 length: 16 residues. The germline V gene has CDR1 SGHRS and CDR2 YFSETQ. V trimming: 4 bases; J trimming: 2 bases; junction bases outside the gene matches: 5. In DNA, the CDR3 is TGCGCCAGCAGCGAAGGACAGGGGGGCACTAATGAAAAACTGTTTTTT. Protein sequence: CASSEGQGGTNEKLFF.

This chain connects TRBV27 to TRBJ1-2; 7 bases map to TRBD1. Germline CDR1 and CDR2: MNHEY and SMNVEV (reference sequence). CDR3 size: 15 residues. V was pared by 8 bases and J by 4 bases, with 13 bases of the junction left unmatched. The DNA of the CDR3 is TGTGCCAGCCGCTCGCCACAGGGACAGACCTATGGCTACACCTTC. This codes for CASRSPQGQTYGYTF.

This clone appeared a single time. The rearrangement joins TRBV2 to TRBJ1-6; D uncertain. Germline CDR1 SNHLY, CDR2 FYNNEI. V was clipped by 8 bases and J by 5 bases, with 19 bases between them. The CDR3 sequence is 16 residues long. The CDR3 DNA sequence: TGTGCCAGCCGACCCCCCCCAGGTTTTAATAATTCACCCCTCCACTTT. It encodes CASRPPPGFNNSPLHF.

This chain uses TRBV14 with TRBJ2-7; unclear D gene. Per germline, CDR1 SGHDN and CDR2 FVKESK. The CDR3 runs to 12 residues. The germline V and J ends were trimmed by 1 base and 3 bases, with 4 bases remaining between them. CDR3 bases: TGTGCCAGCAGCCAAGTTCACTACGAGCAGTACTTC. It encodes CASSQVHYEQYF.